This TCR beta chain was identified in a study of blood T cell repertoires in COVID-19. Study in general: In each case, the material was cDNA or gDNA derived from T cells, B-cell-depleted T cells, or PBMCs.

This CDR3 has 15 amino acids. Germline values: CDR1 SEHNR, CDR2 FQNEAQ (reference sequence). V trimming: 5 bases; J trimming: 2 bases; junction bases outside the gene matches: 6. This clone was counted a single time. The sample carries other DNA sequences with the same CDR3. Assay used: immunoSEQ multiplex PCR; TCRdb lists only in-frame clones, some missing. The sample has fewer than 350,000 clones, 65% to 90% seen once; the top ten hold just under 3%. The sample consisted of peripheral blood. The V gene is TRBV7-9, the J gene TRBJ1-1; the match to TRBD1 covers 9 bases. The sequence was obtained from a woman aged 60-75 years with active or convalescent COVID-19. The CDR3 bases are TGTGCCAGCAGCCCTCGGACAGGGGTTAACACTGAAGCTTTCTTT. It encodes CASSPRTGVNTEAFF. Looking up the rest from reference TRBV7-9 and TRBJ1-1 gives the full variable domain: DTGVSQNPRHKITKRGQNVTFRCDPISEHNRLYWYRQTLGQGPEFLTYFQNEAQLEKSRLLSDRFSAERPKGSFSTLEIQRTEQGDSAMYLCASSPRTGVNTEAFFGQGTRLTVV.